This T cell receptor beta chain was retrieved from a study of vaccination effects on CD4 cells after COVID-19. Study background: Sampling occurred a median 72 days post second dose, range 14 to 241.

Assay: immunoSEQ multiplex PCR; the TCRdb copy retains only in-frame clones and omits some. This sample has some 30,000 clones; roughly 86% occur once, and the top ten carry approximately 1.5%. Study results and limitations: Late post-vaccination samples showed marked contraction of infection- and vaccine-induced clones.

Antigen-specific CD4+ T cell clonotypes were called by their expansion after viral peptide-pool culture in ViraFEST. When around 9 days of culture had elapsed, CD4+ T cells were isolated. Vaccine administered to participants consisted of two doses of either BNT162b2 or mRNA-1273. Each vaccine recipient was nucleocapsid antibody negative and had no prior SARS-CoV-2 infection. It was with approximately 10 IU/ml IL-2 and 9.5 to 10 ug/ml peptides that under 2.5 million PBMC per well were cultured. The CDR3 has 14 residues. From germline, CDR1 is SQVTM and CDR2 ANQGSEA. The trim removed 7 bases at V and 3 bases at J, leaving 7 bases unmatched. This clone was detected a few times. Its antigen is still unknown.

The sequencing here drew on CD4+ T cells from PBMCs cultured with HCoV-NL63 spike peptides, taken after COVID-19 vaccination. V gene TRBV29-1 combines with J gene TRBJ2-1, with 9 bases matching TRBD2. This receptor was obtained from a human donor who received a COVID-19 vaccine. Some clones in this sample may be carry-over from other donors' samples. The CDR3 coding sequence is TGCAGCGGGGCGCGCGGGGGGGGCTACAATGAGCAGTTCTTC. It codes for CSGARGGGYNEQFF.